A single sample gave rise to the 17 T cell receptor beta chains below, sequenced in a study of neurological immune-mediated disorders. This sample's time point: longitudinal time-point 2. TCRdb independently ran MiXCR on the 5' RACE reads; one entry per CDR3 protein. The top ten clones hold approximately 12% of a sample with fewer than 70,000 distinct CDR3 sequences, more than 8% of them seen once. Sequenced sample: PBMCs. The receptors derive from a man younger than 45 in good health.

This clonotype was observed many times. This chain joins TRBV7-3 and TRBJ2-2; 9 bases match TRBD1. The germline CDR1 and CDR2 sequences are SGHTA and FQGTGA. The CDR3 runs to 16 residues. V was pared by 5 bases and J by 4 bases, with 8 bases of the junction left unmatched. The CDR3 nucleotides read TGTGCCAGCAGCCCGGCACAGGGGGCAAGCACCGGGGAGCTGTTTTTT. Translated: CASSPAQGASTGELFF.

This clonotype was picked up many times. The gene calls are TRBV20-1 and TRBJ2-5; D may match TRBD1 or TRBD2 (7 bases each). The CDR3 has 20 amino acids. Germline loops: CDR1 DFQATT, CDR2 SNEGSKA (reference sequence). With 4 bases removed from V and 1 base from J, the gap between germline ends came to 31 bases. CDR3 in DNA: TGCAGTGCTACCCCCGCGTGGGGAGGGGGCGCAGGAGGAACCCAAGAGACCCAGTACTTC. Translated: CSATPAWGGGAGGTQETQYF.

In its sample, this clonotype was seen many times. The chain uses TRBV24-1 and TRBJ2-5, with a weak D call TRBD1 (6 bases). Trimming pared 10 bases from V and 4 bases from J, leaving 15 bases between. CDR1 KGHDR and CDR2 SFDVKD come from the germline V gene. The length of the CDR3 is 13 residues. The CDR3 sequence is CATKRGSGETQYF. The CDR3 nucleotides read TGTGCCACAAAAAGGGGGTCTGGAGAGACCCAGTACTTC.

This clonotype was picked up many times. The chain has TRBV12-3 or TRBV12-4 and TRBJ2-1, with TRBD2 matching over 7 bases. This CDR3 region has 15 residues. Unmatched junction bases numbered 11, after V lost 6 bases and J lost 6 bases. Here the CDR3 DNA reads TGTGCCAGCAGGTCTAGCGGCCTGACCCGCAATGAGCAGTTCTTC. It translates to CASRSSGLTRNEQFF.

This clonotype was recorded at least ten times. The CDR3 spells CASSVTRGSDTQYF. The CDR3 coding sequence is TGTGCCAGCAGCGTCACCCGGGGTTCAGATACGCAGTATTTT. The V gene is TRBV7-2, the J gene TRBJ2-3, with D maybe TRBD2 (5 bases). Trimming shortened V by 5 bases and J by 4 bases, and 13 bases separated the two germline ends. The germline gives CDR1 SGHTA, CDR2 FQGNSA. The CDR3 has 14 amino acids.

In its sample, this clonotype was seen many times. The chain employs TRBV3-1 and TRBJ1-2; D might be TRBD1 (5 bases). Germline CDR1 LGHDT, CDR2 YNNKEL (reference sequence). V lost 7 bases and J 9 bases, leaving 21 bases between the germline ends. The CDR3 is made up of 14 amino acids. The CDR3 nucleotides read TGTGCCAGCACCCCCTCAGAAGGGACGGGGAGCTACACCTTC. This translates into CASTPSEGTGSYTF.

This clonotype was seen just once. One base away lies a much larger clone, so this may be a sequencing read error. The chain is built from TRBV5-1 and TRBJ2-5; D tentatively fits TRBD1 or TRBD2 (6 bases each). The germline V gene encodes CDR1 SGHRS and CDR2 YFSETQ. There are 14 residues in the CDR3. This CDR3 reads CASSLEGVRETLYF. CDR3 nucleotides: TGCGCCAGCAGCTTGGAGGGGGTTCGGGAGACCCTGTACTTC.

The sample holds many counts of this clonotype. The rearrangement uses TRBV20-1 and TRBJ2-1; D remains unclear. Deletions cut 0 bases from V and 6 bases from J, with 9 bases between. CDR3 length: 13 amino acids. Looked up from germline, CDR1 is DFQATT and CDR2 is SNEGSKA (reference sequence). DNA of the CDR3: TGCAGTGCTAGAGATGTTGCAATCAATGAGCAGTTCTTC. It translates to CSARDVAINEQFF.

This clonotype was detected ten times or more. V gene TRBV18 combines with J gene TRBJ2-1; TRBD2 agrees at 7 bases. Germline V lookup: CDR1 KGHSH, CDR2 LQKENI. The CDR3 extends over 15 amino acids. V was pared by 1 base and J by 7 bases, with 7 bases of the junction left unmatched. The CDR3 reads CASSPRGSSVNEQFF. The CDR3 bases are TGTGCCAGCTCACCACGCGGGAGTTCGGTGAATGAGCAGTTCTTC.

In its sample, this clonotype was seen many times. The chain joins TRBV24-1 to TRBJ2-2, with D perhaps matching TRBD1 (5 bases). V shed 0 bases and J shed 2 bases, with 15 bases lying between them. This CDR3 has 18 amino acids. The germline CDR1 and CDR2 sequences are KGHDR and SFDVKD. CDR3 amino acids: CATSDLHTRESNTGELFF. DNA for the CDR3: TGTGCCACCAGTGATTTGCACACCAGGGAATCAAACACCGGGGAGCTGTTTTTT.

This clonotype has a count of ten or more. The V and J genes are TRBV7-3 and TRBJ2-2, with 9 bases identical to TRBD1. V lost 5 bases and J lost 2; bases outside the gene matches: 18. CDR3 length: 20 amino acids. Germline CDR1 SGHTA, CDR2 FQGTGA. Here the CDR3 DNA reads TGTGCCAGCAGCCCTCGGCCGATGACAGGGGGTCTGGACAACACCGGGGAGCTGTTTTTT. Protein product: CASSPRPMTGGLDNTGELFF.

This clonotype was counted many times. J is TRBJ2-2 and V is TRBV12-3 or TRBV12-4; TRBD2 is a possible D gene (5 bases). This CDR3 has 13 amino acids. V was cut by 7 bases and J by 1 base, with 7 bases left in between. CDR3 nucleotides: TGTGCCAGCATTGGACTGAACACCGGGGAGCTGTTTTTT. It encodes CASIGLNTGELFF.

This clonotype was detected ten times or more. V is TRBV2 and J is TRBJ1-1; a possible D gene is TRBD1 (5 bases). Trimming pared 8 bases from V and 3 bases from J, leaving 16 bases between. Germline values: CDR1 SNHLY, CDR2 FYNNEI. CDR3 length: 14 amino acids. CDR3 sequence (DNA): TGTGCCAGCCAGGCCCAGGGAGGGGACACTGAAGCTTTCTTT. Protein sequence: CASQAQGGDTEAFF.

The sample holds many counts of this clonotype. This CDR3 is CSARESPGETQYF. The DNA of the CDR3 is TGCAGTGCTAGGGAATCCCCCGGGGAGACCCAGTACTTC. The V gene is TRBV20-1, the J gene TRBJ2-5; D ambiguous. The CDR3 has 13 amino acids. V was pared by 3 bases and J by 5 bases, with 13 bases between. The V gene's germline CDR1 is DFQATT and CDR2 SNEGSKA (reference sequence).

This clonotype has ten or more counts. The CDR3 region has the DNA TGCGCCAGCAGCTTGGCCTCCAACACCCCTGAAGCTTTCTTT. Its translation: CASSLASNTPEAFF. This chain connects TRBV5-1 to TRBJ1-1; D is uncertain. This CDR3 is 14 amino acids long. Germline V gene sequence: CDR1 SGHRS, CDR2 YFSETQ. The V gene lost 0 bases and the J gene lost 6 bases, with 12 bases spanning the gap.

This clonotype was observed many times. The rearrangement links TRBV29-1 to TRBJ2-1; 10 nucleotides line up with TRBD1. Trimming removed 6 bases from V and 9 bases from J; junction bases left unmatched: 5. Germline V gives CDR1 SQVTM, CDR2 ANQGSEA. The CDR3 spans 12 residues. The CDR3 bases are TGCAGCGTAGGACAGGGGGTTCTTGAGCAGTTCTTC. This codes for CSVGQGVLEQFF.

This clonotype was found many times. The chain is built from TRBV5-1 and TRBJ2-7, with 9 bases lining up with TRBD1. In germline, CDR1 is SGHRS, CDR2 YFSETQ. J gave up 5 bases and V 3 bases, and 9 bases lay outside the gene matches. This CDR3 region has 15 residues. CDR3 in amino acids: CASSYTGGHNNEQYF. The CDR3 DNA follows: TGCGCCAGCAGCTACACAGGGGGCCACAACAACGAGCAGTACTTC.